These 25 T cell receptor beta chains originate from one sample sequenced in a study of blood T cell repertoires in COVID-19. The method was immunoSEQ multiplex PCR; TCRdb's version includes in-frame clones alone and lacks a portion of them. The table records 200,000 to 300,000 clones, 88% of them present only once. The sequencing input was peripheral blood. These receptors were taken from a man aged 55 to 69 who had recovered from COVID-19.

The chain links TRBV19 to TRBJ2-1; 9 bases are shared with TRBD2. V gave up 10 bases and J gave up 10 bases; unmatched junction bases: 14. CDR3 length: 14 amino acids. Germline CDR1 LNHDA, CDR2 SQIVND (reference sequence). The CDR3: CATKVSGGRGEQFF. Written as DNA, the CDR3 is TGTGCCACTAAAGTTAGCGGGGGCCGGGGGGAGCAGTTCTTC.

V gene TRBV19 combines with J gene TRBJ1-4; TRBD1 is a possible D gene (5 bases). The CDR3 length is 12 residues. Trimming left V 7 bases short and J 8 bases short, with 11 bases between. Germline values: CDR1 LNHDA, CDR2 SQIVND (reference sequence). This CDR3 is CASNRGEEKLFF. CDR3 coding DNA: TGTGCCAGTAATCGGGGGGAAGAAAAACTGTTTTTT.

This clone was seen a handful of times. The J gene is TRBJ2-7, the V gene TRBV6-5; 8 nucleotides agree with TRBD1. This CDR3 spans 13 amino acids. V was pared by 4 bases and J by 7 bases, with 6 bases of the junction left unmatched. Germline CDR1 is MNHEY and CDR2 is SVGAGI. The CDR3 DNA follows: TGTGCCAGCAGTTTCGGACAGGGTGGAGAGCAGTACTTC. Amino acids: CASSFGQGGEQYF.

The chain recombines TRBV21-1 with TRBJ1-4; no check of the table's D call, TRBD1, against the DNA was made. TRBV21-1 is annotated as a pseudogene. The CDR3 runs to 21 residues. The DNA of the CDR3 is TGTGCCAGCAGCAAAGGTCCCACCTCGGACAGGCGCGCAGCTCTGAACGAAAAACTGTTTTTT. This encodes CASSKGPTSDRRAALNEKLFF.

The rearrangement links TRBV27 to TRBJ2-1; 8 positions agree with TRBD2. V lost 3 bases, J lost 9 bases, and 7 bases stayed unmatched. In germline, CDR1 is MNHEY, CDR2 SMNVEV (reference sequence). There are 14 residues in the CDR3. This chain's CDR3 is CASSFSRGEAEQFF. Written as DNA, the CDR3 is TGTGCCAGCAGTTTCTCGCGGGGGGAAGCTGAGCAGTTCTTC.

The CDR3 DNA reads TGTGCCAGCAGTCCCGGACAGGGCTTTACAGATACGCAGTATTTT. It translates to CASSPGQGFTDTQYF. This chain links TRBV6-6 with TRBJ2-3; 8 positions match TRBD1. The CDR3 totals 15 residues. CDR1 is MNHNY and CDR2 is SVGAGI in the germline V gene (reference sequence). Unmatched junction bases numbered 7, after V lost 5 bases and J lost 3 bases.

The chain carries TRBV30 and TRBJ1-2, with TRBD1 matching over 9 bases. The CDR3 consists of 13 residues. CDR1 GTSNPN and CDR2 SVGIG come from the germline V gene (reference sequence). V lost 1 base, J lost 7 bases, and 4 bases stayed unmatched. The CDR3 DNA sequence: TGTGCCTGGAGTGCGGCACAGGGGGCTGGCTACACCTTC. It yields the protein CAWSAAQGAGYTF.

CDR3 coding DNA: TGTGCCAGCAGCCAAGATCTTGCAGCCGGGGAGCTGTTTTTT. Its translation is CASSQDLAAGELFF. The chain is built from TRBV4-2 and TRBJ2-2; no reliable D call. V gave up 0 bases and J gave up 6 bases, with 8 bases separating them. This CDR3 is 14 amino acids long. From germline, CDR1 is LGHNA and CDR2 YNFKEQ.

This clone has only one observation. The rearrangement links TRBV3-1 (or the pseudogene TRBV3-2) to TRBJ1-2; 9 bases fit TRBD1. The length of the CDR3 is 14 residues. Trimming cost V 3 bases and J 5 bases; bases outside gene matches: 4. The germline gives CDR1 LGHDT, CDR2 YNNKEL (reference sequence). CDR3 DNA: TGTGCCAGCAGCCATCGGGACAGGGTTTATGGCTACACCTTC. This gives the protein CASSHRDRVYGYTF.

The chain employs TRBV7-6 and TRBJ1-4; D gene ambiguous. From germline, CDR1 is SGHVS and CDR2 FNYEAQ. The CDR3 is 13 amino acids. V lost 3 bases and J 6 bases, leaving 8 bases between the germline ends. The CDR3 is CASSFRQDEKLFF. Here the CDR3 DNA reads TGTGCCAGCAGCTTTCGGCAGGATGAAAAACTGTTTTTT. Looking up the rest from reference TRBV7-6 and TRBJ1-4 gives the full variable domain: GAGVSQSPRYKVTKRGQDVALRCDPISGHVSLYWYRQALGQGPEFLTYFNYEAQQDKSGLPNDRFSAERPEGSISTLTIQRTEQRDSAMYRCASSFRQDEKLFFGSGTQLSVL.

CDR3 DNA sequence: TGTGCCCAAAGGGGGGGGGACCGACTTGGAGGGAACACCGGGGAGCTGTTTTTT. Residues: CAQRGGDRLGGNTGELFF. This rearrangement joins TRBV7-8 to TRBJ2-2; tentatively, D is TRBD2 (7 bases). The CDR3 covers 18 residues. CDR1 is SGHVS, CDR2 FQNEAQ, per germline. V dropped 11 bases and J dropped 1 base, with 26 bases sitting between them.

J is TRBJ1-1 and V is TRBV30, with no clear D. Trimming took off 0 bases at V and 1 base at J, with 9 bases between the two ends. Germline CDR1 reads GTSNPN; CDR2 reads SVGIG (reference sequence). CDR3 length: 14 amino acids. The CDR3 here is CAWSVLAGNTEAFF. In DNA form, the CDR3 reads TGTGCCTGGAGTGTACTGGCGGGGAACACTGAAGCTTTCTTT.

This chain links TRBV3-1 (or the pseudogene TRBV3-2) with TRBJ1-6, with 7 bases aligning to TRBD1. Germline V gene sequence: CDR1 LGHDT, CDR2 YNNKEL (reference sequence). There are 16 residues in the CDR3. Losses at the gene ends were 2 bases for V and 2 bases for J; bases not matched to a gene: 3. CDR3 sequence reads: CASSQRGGPYNSPLHF. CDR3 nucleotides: TGTGCCAGCAGCCAAAGAGGGGGCCCCTATAATTCACCCCTCCACTTT.

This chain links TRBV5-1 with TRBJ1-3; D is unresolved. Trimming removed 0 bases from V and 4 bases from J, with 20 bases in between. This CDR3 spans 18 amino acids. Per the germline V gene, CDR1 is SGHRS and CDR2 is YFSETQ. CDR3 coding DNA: TGCGCCAGCAGCTTGGCCATATATTCGCCGGTCTCCGGAAACACCATATATTTT. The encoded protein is CASSLAIYSPVSGNTIYF. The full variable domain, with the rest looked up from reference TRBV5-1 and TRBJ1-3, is KAGVTQTPRYLIKTRGQQVTLSCSPISGHRSVSWYQQTPGQGLQFLFEYFSETQRNKGNFPGRFSGRQFSNSRSEMNVSTLELGDSALYLCASSLAIYSPVSGNTIYFGEGSWLTVV.

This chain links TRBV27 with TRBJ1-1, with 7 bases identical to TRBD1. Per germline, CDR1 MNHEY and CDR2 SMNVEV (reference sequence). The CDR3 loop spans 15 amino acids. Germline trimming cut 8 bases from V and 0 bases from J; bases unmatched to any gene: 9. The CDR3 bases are TGTGCCAGCCAAGACAGGGACAACTTGAACACTGAAGCTTTCTTT. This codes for CASQDRDNLNTEAFF.

CDR3 sequence reads: CASSEARAGGKYGYTF. The CDR3 region has the DNA TGTGCCAGCAGCGAGGCCCGAGCAGGGGGCAAGTATGGCTACACCTTC. The chain combines TRBV9 with TRBJ1-2; 8 bases match TRBD1. CDR1 is SGDLS, CDR2 YYNGEE, per germline. The V segment lost 3 bases and the J segment 5 bases; nucleotides outside the gene matches: 12. CDR3 length equals 16 residues.

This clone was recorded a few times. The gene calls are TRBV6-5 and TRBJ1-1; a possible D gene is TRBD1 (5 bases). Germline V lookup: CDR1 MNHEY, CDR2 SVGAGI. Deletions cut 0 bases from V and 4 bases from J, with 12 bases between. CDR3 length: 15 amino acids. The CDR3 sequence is CASSYSRRGSTEAFF. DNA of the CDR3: TGTGCCAGCAGTTACTCGAGGCGGGGGAGCACTGAAGCTTTCTTT.

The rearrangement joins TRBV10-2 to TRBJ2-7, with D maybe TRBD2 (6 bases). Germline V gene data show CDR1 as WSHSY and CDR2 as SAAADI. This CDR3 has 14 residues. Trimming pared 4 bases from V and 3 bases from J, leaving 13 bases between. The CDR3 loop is CASSGGEAIYEQYF. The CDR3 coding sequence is TGCGCCAGCAGTGGGGGGGAGGCAATCTACGAGCAGTACTTC.

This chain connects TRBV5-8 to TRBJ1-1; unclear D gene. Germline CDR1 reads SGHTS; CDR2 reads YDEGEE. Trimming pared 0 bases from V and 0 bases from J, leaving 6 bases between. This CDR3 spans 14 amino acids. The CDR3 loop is CASSLGRVNTEAFF. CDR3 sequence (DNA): TGTGCCAGCAGCTTGGGACGGGTGAACACTGAAGCTTTCTTT. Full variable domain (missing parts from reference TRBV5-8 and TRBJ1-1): EAGVTQSPTHLIKTRGQQATLRCSPISGHTSVYWYQQALGLGLQFLLWYDEGEERNRGNFPPRFSGRQFPNYSSELNVNALELEDSALYLCASSLGRVNTEAFFGQGTRLTVV.

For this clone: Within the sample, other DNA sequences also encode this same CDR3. CDR3 residues: CASSLRGGNTIYF. CDR3 sequence (DNA): TGTGCCAGCAGTTTGCGGGGTGGAAACACCATATATTTT. The V call is TRBV27, the J call TRBJ1-3; D ambiguous. Trimming removed 3 bases at V and 3 bases at J, with 6 bases between. The V gene's germline CDR1 is MNHEY and CDR2 SMNVEV (reference sequence). The length of the CDR3 is 13 residues.

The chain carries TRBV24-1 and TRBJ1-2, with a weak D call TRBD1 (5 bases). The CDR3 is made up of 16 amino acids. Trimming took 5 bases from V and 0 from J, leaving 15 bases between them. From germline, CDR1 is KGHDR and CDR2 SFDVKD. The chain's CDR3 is CATSAEGPRTNYGYTF. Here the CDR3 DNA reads TGTGCCACCAGTGCGGAGGGACCTAGAACTAACTATGGCTACACCTTC.

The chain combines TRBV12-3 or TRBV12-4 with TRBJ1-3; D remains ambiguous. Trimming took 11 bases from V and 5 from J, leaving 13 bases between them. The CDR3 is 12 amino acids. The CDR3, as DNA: TGTGCCGGCGGGCAGAGTCGAAACACCATATATTTT. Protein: CAGGQSRNTIYF.

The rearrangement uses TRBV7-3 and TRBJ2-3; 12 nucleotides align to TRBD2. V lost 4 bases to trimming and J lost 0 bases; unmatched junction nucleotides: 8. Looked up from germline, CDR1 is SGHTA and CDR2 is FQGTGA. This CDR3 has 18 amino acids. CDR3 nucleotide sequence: TGTGCCAGCAGCTCATCTGGACTAGCGGGGTCTAGCACAGATACGCAGTATTTT. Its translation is CASSSSGLAGSSTDTQYF. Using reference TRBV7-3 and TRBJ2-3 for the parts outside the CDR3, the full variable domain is GAGVSQTPSNKVTEKGKYVELRCDPISGHTALYWYRQSLGQGPEFLIYFQGTGAADDSGLPNDRFFAVRPEGSVSTLKIQRTERGDSAVYLCASSSSGLAGSSTDTQYFGPGTRLTVL.

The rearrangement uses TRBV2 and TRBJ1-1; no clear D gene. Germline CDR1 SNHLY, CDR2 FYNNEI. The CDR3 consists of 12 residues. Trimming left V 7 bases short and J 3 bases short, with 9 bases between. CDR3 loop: CASISRYTEAFF. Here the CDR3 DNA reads TGTGCCAGCATTTCCAGGTACACTGAAGCTTTCTTT.

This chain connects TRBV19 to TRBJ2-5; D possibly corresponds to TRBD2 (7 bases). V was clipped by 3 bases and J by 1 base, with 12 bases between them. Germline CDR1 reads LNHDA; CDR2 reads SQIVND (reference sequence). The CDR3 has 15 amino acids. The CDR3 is CASSMAGASQETQYF. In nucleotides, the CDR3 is TGTGCCAGTAGTATGGCGGGGGCGTCCCAAGAGACCCAGTACTTC. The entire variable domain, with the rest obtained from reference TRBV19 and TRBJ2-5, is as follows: DGGITQSPKYLFRKEGQNVTLSCEQNLNHDAMYWYRQDPGQGLRLIYYSQIVNDFQKGDIAEGYSVSREKKESFPLTVTSAQKNPTAFYLCASSMAGASQETQYFGPGTRLLVL.